This passage covers 13 T cell receptor beta chains from one sample sequenced in a study of PD-L1 blockade in urothelial cancer. The assay was immunoSEQ multiplex PCR, and TCRdb's table has in-frame clones only and misses some. The sample lists about 40,000 clones; around 82% were seen once. This sample comprised PBMCs, obtained around atezolizumab (anti-PD-L1) treatment. These TCRs come from a man aged 55 to 70 with urothelial cancer.

The CDR3 nucleotides read TGTGCCAGCAGCTTAGAAGGGGACATCAGGGCTTCGTACAATGAGCAGTTCTTC. This translates into CASSLEGDIRASYNEQFF. The chain employs TRBV7-6 and TRBJ2-1; possible D gene TRBD1, 6 bases. Deletions cut 1 base from V and 4 bases from J, with 20 bases between. This CDR3 is built from 18 residues. Germline CDR1 and CDR2: SGHVS and FNYEAQ.

This clone came up once. The chain employs TRBV5-4 and TRBJ1-5; TRBD1 agrees at 8 bases. V was clipped by 10 bases and J by 2 bases; unmatched bases: 8. The length of the CDR3 is 14 residues. Germline V gene lookup returns CDR1 SGHNT and CDR2 YYREEE (reference sequence). The CDR3 spells CAYTQGQGNQPQHF. In DNA form, the CDR3 reads TGTGCCTACACTCAGGGACAGGGCAATCAGCCCCAGCATTTT.

The V and J genes are TRBV10-2 and TRBJ2-1, with TRBD1 matching over 7 bases. V lost 8 bases and J lost 0; bases outside the gene matches: 7. The germline gives CDR1 WSHSY, CDR2 SAAADI. The CDR3 contains 15 residues. The chain's CDR3 is CASGTVPSSYNEQFF. DNA for the CDR3: TGCGCCAGCGGGACAGTGCCTTCCTCCTACAATGAGCAGTTCTTC.

The chain employs TRBV6-1 and TRBJ1-3, with D perhaps matching TRBD1 (6 bases). The length of the CDR3 is 15 residues. V was cut by 5 bases and J by 0 bases, with 11 bases left in between. Per the germline V gene, CDR1 is MNHNS and CDR2 is SASEGT. CDR3 region: CASSWTDHSGNTIYF. The CDR3 DNA is TGTGCCAGCAGTTGGACAGACCACTCTGGAAACACCATATATTTT.

The chain carries TRBV19 and TRBJ2-3, with D maybe TRBD2 (6 bases). Germline lookup yields CDR1 LNHDA and CDR2 SQIVND (reference sequence). Trimming cost V 7 bases and J 6 bases, with 11 bases left between them. This CDR3 region has 12 residues. The CDR3 DNA is TGTGCCAGTATCGGGGGTCAGGATACGCAGTATTTT. It codes for CASIGGQDTQYF.

The chain recombines TRBV6-5 with TRBJ1-5, with 8 bases lining up with TRBD1. V was clipped by 2 bases and J by 6 bases; unmatched bases: 3. Looked up from germline, CDR1 is MNHEY and CDR2 is SVGAGI. The CDR3 has 14 amino acids. CDR3 residues: CASSYATGGQPQHF. CDR3 in DNA: TGTGCCAGCAGTTACGCAACAGGGGGTCAGCCCCAGCATTTT.

This chain joins TRBV4-1 and TRBJ1-4, with D maybe TRBD1 (5 bases). Germline-derived CDR1 and CDR2 are MGHRA and YSYEKL. There are 15 residues in the CDR3. V was clipped by 2 bases and J by 8 bases, with 15 bases between them. CDR3 coding DNA: TGCGCCAGCAGCCAAAAGGAGGGGCGCGAAGAAAAACTGTTTTTT. This gives the protein CASSQKEGREEKLFF.

The chain has TRBV5-4 and TRBJ1-4, with 9 nucleotides matching TRBD1. Germline V gene data show CDR1 as SGHNT and CDR2 as YYREEE (reference sequence). The CDR3 runs to 16 residues. Losses at the gene ends were 0 bases for V and 3 bases for J; bases not matched to a gene: 3. CDR3 region: CASSLGQGGPNEKLFF. The CDR3 region has the DNA TGTGCCAGCAGCTTGGGACAGGGGGGCCCTAATGAAAAACTGTTTTTT.

This clone was recorded only once. The V call is TRBV6-1, the J call TRBJ2-5, with 10 positions matching TRBD1. V lost 3 bases to trimming and J lost 2 bases; unmatched junction nucleotides: 3. CDR3 size: 15 residues. Per germline, CDR1 MNHNS and CDR2 SASEGT. The CDR3 protein is CASSEGQGSQETQYF. The CDR3, as DNA: TGTGCCAGCAGTGAGGGACAGGGGAGTCAAGAGACCCAGTACTTC.

The chain uses TRBV19 and TRBJ1-5, with TRBD1 matching over 11 bases. The germline V gene encodes CDR1 LNHDA and CDR2 SQIVND (reference sequence). The CDR3 has 17 amino acids. With V trimmed by 1 base and J by 4 bases, 6 bases remained unmatched. CDR3 in amino acids: CASSIVGQGARNQPQHF. CDR3 DNA: TGTGCCAGTAGTATAGTAGGACAGGGGGCTAGAAATCAGCCCCAGCATTTT.

V is TRBV4-2 and J is TRBJ2-7; D might be TRBD2 (7 bases). This CDR3 has 16 residues. Per the germline V gene, CDR1 is LGHNA and CDR2 is YNFKEQ. Trimming took 4 bases from V and 0 from J, leaving 16 bases between them. The CDR3 sequence is CASSREGDLSSYEQYF. Here the CDR3 DNA reads TGTGCCAGCAGCCGGGAGGGGGACTTGAGCTCCTACGAGCAGTACTTC.

V and J are TRBV6-1 and TRBJ1-5, with D possibly matching TRBD1 (5 bases). Germline V CDR1 and CDR2: MNHNS, SASEGT. The CDR3 loop spans 13 amino acids. V was cut by 3 bases and J by 6 bases, with 9 bases left in between. CDR3 sequence: CASSDGGGQPQHF. In nucleotides, the CDR3 is TGTGCCAGCAGTGACGGGGGGGGTCAGCCCCAGCATTTT.

This clone has only a few counts. This CDR3 is also generated by other DNA sequences in the sample. V gene TRBV7-9 combines with J gene TRBJ2-5, with 7 nucleotides matching TRBD1. Unmatched junction bases numbered 5, after V lost 5 bases and J lost 2 bases. The CDR3 runs to 14 residues. Germline lookup yields CDR1 SEHNR and CDR2 FQNEAQ (reference sequence). CDR3: CASSPTGKQETQYF. CDR3 bases: TGTGCCAGCAGCCCGACAGGGAAGCAAGAGACCCAGTACTTC.